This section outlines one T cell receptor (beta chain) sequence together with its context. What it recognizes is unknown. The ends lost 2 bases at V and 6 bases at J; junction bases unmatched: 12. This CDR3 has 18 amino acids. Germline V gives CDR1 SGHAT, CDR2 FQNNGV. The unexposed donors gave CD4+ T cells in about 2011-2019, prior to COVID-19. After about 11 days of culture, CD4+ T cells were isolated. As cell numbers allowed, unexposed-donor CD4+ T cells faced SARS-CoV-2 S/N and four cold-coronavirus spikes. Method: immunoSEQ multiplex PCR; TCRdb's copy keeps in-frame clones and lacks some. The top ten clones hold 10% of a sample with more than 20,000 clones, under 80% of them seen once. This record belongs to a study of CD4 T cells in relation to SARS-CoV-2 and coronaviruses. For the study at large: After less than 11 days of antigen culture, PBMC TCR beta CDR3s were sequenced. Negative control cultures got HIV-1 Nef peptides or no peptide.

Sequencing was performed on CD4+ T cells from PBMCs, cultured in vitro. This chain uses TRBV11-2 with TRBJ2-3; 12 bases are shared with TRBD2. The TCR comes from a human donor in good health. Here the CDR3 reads CASSLRSPSGGAWDTQYF. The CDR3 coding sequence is TGTGCCAGCAGCTTACGATCCCCTAGCGGGGGGGCTTGGGATACGCAGTATTTT.